The 20 T cell receptor beta chains reported below all come from one sample, sequenced in a study of radiotherapy plus CTLA-4 blockade in lung cancer. Only in-frame clones appear in the TCRdb table, and some are missing; sequencing was by immunoSEQ multiplex PCR. The repertoire holds roughly 110,000 clones, over 75% seen once, with 2.4% in the top ten. Sequenced material: peripheral blood, taken from a patient treated with radiotherapy plus ipilimumab. All receptors come from a human donor with non-small cell lung cancer that progressed on radiotherapy plus ipilimumab. Some clones in this sample may be carry-over from other donors' samples.

J is TRBJ2-7 and V is TRBV5-1; D gene ambiguous. With 0 bases removed from V and 0 bases from J, the gap between germline ends came to 7 bases. The CDR3 is 14 residues long. CDR1 and CDR2 (germline): SGHRS, YFSETQ. CDR3 coding DNA: TGCGCCAGCAGCTTGGAACAGCTCTCCTACGAGCAGTACTTC. Protein sequence: CASSLEQLSYEQYF. Full variable domain (outside the CDR3, taken from reference TRBV5-1 and TRBJ2-7): KAGVTQTPRYLIKTRGQQVTLSCSPISGHRSVSWYQQTPGQGLQFLFEYFSETQRNKGNFPGRFSGRQFSNSRSEMNVSTLELGDSALYLCASSLEQLSYEQYFGPGTRLTVT.

Remarks on this clone: Other DNA sequences in this specimen translate into the identical CDR3. The rearrangement joins TRBV23-1 to TRBJ1-6; D perhaps matches TRBD1 (6 bases). TRBV23-1 is an ORF, with its function uncertain. V gave up 4 bases and J gave up 9 bases, with 10 bases separating them. The CDR3 runs 13 residues. This chain's CDR3 is CASSPRGASPLHF. The CDR3 nucleotides read TGCGCCAGCAGTCCGAGGGGGGCTTCACCCCTCCACTTT.

The rearrangement uses TRBV30 and TRBJ1-3; D is ambiguous. In germline, CDR1 is GTSNPN, CDR2 SVGIG (reference sequence). Trimming took 0 bases from V and 4 from J, leaving 7 bases between them. CDR3 length: 13 amino acids. The CDR3 sequence: CAWSVSTGNTIYF. In DNA, the CDR3 is TGTGCCTGGAGTGTATCAACCGGAAACACCATATATTTT.

The chain employs TRBV9 and TRBJ2-2; TRBD1 agrees at 9 bases. Germline CDR1 is SGDLS and CDR2 is YYNGEE. V shed 6 bases and J 2 bases; nucleotides not matched to a gene: 8. The CDR3 sequence is 16 residues long. The CDR3 region is CASTMDRGLNTGELFF. The CDR3 DNA reads as TGTGCCAGCACCATGGACAGGGGACTTAACACCGGGGAGCTGTTTTTT.

V gene TRBV7-2 combines with J gene TRBJ1-2; D possibly corresponds to TRBD1 (5 bases). This CDR3 has 14 residues. Germline V gene sequence: CDR1 SGHTA, CDR2 FQGNSA. The V gene lost 1 base and the J gene lost 0 bases, with 6 bases spanning the gap. The CDR3 region has the DNA TGTGCCAGCAGCTTAGGACAGACTAACTATGGCTACACCTTC. Protein sequence: CASSLGQTNYGYTF.

CDR3 nucleotides: TGCGCCAGCAGCTCCGAATACCCTAACAGGGACCAGCAGTACTTC. Amino acid sequence: CASSSEYPNRDQQYF. V is TRBV5-1 and J is TRBJ2-7, with D possibly TRBD1 on 6 matching bases. Trimming stripped 3 bases from V and 8 bases from J, with 21 bases between. The CDR3 totals 15 residues. The germline CDR1 and CDR2 sequences are SGHRS and YFSETQ.

This sequence joins TRBV19 and TRBJ1-2, with D unresolved. Per germline, CDR1 LNHDA and CDR2 SQIVND (reference sequence). Trimming stripped 1 base from V and 8 bases from J, with 8 bases between. This CDR3 has 12 residues. CDR3 nucleotide sequence: TGTGCCAGTAGTATAGCCGGTCGGGGCTACACCTTC. Its translation: CASSIAGRGYTF.

The rearrangement joins TRBV7-9 to TRBJ2-3, with D maybe TRBD2 (6 bases). From germline, CDR1 is SEHNR and CDR2 FQNEAQ (reference sequence). CDR3 size: 16 residues. V shed 5 bases and J shed 1 base, with 16 bases lying between them. The CDR3 region is CASSPFRDLRTDTQYF. The CDR3 DNA reads TGTGCCAGCAGCCCCTTTCGGGACTTACGCACAGATACGCAGTATTTT. Drawing the rest from reference TRBV7-9 and TRBJ2-3, the complete variable domain is DTGVSQNPRHKITKRGQNVTFRCDPISEHNRLYWYRQTLGQGPEFLTYFQNEAQLEKSRLLSDRFSAERPKGSFSTLEIQRTEQGDSAMYLCASSPFRDLRTDTQYFGPGTRLTVL.

This chain uses TRBV10-2 with TRBJ2-7, with 10 positions matching TRBD1. The germline V gene has CDR1 WSHSY and CDR2 SAAADI. The CDR3 spans 14 residues. Germline trimming cut 9 bases from V and 3 bases from J; bases unmatched to any gene: 8. The CDR3, as DNA: TGCGCCAGTAAGTTGACAGGGGGCGGCTACGAGCAGTACTTC. The encoded protein is CASKLTGGGYEQYF.

This chain uses TRBV28 with TRBJ1-5; D is possibly TRBD1 (6 bases). Germline V gene data show CDR1 as MDHEN and CDR2 as SYDVKM. V dropped 1 base and J dropped 4 bases, with 11 bases sitting between them. The CDR3 is 15 residues long. The CDR3 DNA reads as TGTGCCAGCAGTTTATACAGGGAAGATAATCAGCCCCAGCATTTT. Its protein is CASSLYREDNQPQHF.

The chain combines TRBV27 with TRBJ2-1; D tentatively fits TRBD1 or TRBD2 (5 bases each). Trimming cost V 9 bases and J 5 bases, with 20 bases left between them. Germline V gene data show CDR1 as MNHEY and CDR2 as SMNVEV (reference sequence). This CDR3 contains 15 residues. For the CDR3, the DNA is TGTGCCAGACTTACCGGGACCCAGTGGGACAATGAGCAGTTCTTC. It codes for CARLTGTQWDNEQFF.

V is TRBV7-2 and J is TRBJ2-7, with 8 nucleotides matching TRBD2. The CDR3 totals 15 residues. The trim removed 1 base at V and 1 base at J, leaving 3 bases unmatched. In germline, CDR1 is SGHTA, CDR2 FQGNSA. The CDR3 sequence: CASSLVGLGSYEQYF. The CDR3 DNA sequence: TGTGCCAGCAGCTTAGTGGGACTAGGTTCCTACGAGCAGTACTTC. Filled out from reference TRBV7-2 and TRBJ2-7, the complete variable domain reads GAGVSQSPSNKVTEKGKDVELRCDPISGHTALYWYRQSLGQGLEFLIYFQGNSAPDKSGLPSDRFSAERTGGSVSTLTIQRTQQEDSAVYLCASSLVGLGSYEQYFGPGTRLTVT.

The chain uses TRBV9 and TRBJ2-3, with D unclear. CDR1 and CDR2 (germline): SGDLS, YYNGEE. V gave up 8 bases and J gave up 5 bases, with 15 bases separating them. This CDR3 spans 13 amino acids. As DNA, the CDR3 is TGTGCCAGTCGAGCTTCCCCCGGAGATACGCAGTATTTT. This gives the protein CASRASPGDTQYF.

This clone was observed a single time. V and J are TRBV6-6 and TRBJ2-3; the D is unclear. Between the trimmed V and J ends, which lost 7 bases and 1 base, there was a span of 12 bases. Germline values: CDR1 MNHNY, CDR2 SVGAGI (reference sequence). CDR3 length: 14 residues. The CDR3 DNA reads as TGTGCCAGCATAAGAGACGGCGGCACAGATACGCAGTATTTT. Amino acid sequence: CASIRDGGTDTQYF.

This chain links TRBV6-6 with TRBJ2-3; D may correspond to TRBD1 or TRBD2 (5 bases each). V lost 0 bases, J lost 4 bases, and 8 bases lay in between. There are 14 residues in the CDR3. Germline lookup yields CDR1 MNHNY and CDR2 SVGAGI (reference sequence). CDR3 sequence (DNA): TGTGCCAGCAGTTACTCCCGAGGGGCAGATACGCAGTATTTT. Its protein product is CASSYSRGADTQYF.

The J gene is TRBJ2-7, the V gene TRBV28; perhaps TRBD2 as D (6 bases). The CDR3 contains 16 residues. From germline, CDR1 is MDHEN and CDR2 SYDVKM. The V and J ends lost 3 bases and 1 base respectively, with 16 bases between them. CDR3 sequence reads: CASSFVAWGGSYEQYF. The CDR3 DNA reads as TGTGCCAGCAGTTTTGTGGCCTGGGGAGGTTCCTACGAGCAGTACTTC.

The CDR3 DNA reads as TGCGCCAGCAATGAGGGGTCGGGCGGAAAACTGTTTTTT. This translates into CASNEGSGGKLFF. The gene calls are TRBV5-1 and TRBJ1-4, with D possibly TRBD1 on 5 matching bases. Looked up from germline, CDR1 is SGHRS and CDR2 is YFSETQ. V lost 6 bases to trimming and J lost 10 bases, with 16 bases between them. The CDR3 spans 13 residues.

V and J are TRBV27 and TRBJ2-5; D is possibly TRBD2 (7 bases). The V and J ends lost 4 bases and 2 bases respectively, with 11 bases between them. This CDR3 is 14 amino acids long. Germline CDR1 and CDR2: MNHEY and SMNVEV (reference sequence). CDR3 DNA sequence: TGTGCCAGCAGTTCGAGGGGGGGGCAAGAGACCCAGTACTTC. Translating gives CASSSRGGQETQYF.

The chain couples TRBV2 to TRBJ2-3, with TRBD1 matching 10 bases. The CDR3 is 16 residues long. Germline trimming cut 6 bases from V and 5 bases from J; bases unmatched to any gene: 11. From germline, CDR1 is SNHLY and CDR2 FYNNEI. The CDR3 region has the DNA TGTGCCAGCAGGACGCGGGACAGGGGATTCGGAGATACGCAGTATTTT. This codes for CASRTRDRGFGDTQYF.

The table lists this clone with a few counts. This chain links TRBV5-4 with TRBJ1-3, with unresolved D. The germline V gene encodes CDR1 SGHNT and CDR2 YYREEE (reference sequence). The CDR3 runs to 15 residues. Deletions cut 4 bases from V and 0 bases from J, with 11 bases between. The CDR3 here is CASSKQAVSGNTIYF. The CDR3 DNA reads as TGTGCCAGCAGCAAGCAAGCAGTCTCTGGAAACACCATATATTTT.